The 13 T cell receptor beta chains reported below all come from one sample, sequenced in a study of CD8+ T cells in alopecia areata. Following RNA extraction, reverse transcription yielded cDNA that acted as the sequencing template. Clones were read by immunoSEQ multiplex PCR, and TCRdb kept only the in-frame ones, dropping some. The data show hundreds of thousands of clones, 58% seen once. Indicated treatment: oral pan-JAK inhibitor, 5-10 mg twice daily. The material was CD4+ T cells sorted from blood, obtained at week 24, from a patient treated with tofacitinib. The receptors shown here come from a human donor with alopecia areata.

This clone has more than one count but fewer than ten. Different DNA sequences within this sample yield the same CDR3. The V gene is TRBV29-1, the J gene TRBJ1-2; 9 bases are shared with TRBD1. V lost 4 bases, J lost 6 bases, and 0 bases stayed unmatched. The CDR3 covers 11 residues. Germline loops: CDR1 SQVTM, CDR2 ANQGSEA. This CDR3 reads CSVGQGDGYTF. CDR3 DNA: TGCAGCGTTGGACAGGGGGATGGCTACACCTTC.

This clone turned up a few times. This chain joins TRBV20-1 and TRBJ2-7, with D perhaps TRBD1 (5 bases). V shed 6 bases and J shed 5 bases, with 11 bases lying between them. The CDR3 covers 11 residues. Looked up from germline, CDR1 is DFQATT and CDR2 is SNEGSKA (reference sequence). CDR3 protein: CSALQGDEQYF. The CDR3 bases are TGCAGTGCCTTACAAGGGGACGAGCAGTACTTC.

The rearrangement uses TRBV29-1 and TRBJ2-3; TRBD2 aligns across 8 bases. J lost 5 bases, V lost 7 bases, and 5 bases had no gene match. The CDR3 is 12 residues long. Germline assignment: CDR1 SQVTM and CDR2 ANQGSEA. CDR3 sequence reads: CSGRGGRDTQYF. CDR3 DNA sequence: TGCAGCGGCCGCGGGGGGAGAGATACGCAGTATTTT.

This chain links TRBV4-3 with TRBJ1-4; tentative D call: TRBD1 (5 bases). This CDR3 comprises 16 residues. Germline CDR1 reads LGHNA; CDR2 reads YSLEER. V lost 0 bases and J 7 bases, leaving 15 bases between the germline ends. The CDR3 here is CASSQESPGSFEKLFF. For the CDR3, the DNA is TGCGCCAGCAGCCAAGAATCCCCAGGGTCTTTTGAAAAACTGTTTTTT.

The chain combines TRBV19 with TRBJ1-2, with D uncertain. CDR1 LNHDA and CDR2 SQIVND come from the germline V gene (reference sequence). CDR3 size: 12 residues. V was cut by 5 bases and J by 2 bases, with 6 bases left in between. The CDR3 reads CASSYTNYGYTF. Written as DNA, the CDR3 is TGTGCCAGTAGTTACACGAACTATGGCTACACCTTC.

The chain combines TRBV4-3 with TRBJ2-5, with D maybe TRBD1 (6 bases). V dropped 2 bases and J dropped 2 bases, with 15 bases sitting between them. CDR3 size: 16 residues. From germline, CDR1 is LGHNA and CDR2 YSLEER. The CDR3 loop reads CASSQNLGRGQETQYF. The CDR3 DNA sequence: TGCGCCAGCAGCCAAAACCTGGGCAGGGGACAAGAGACCCAGTACTTC.

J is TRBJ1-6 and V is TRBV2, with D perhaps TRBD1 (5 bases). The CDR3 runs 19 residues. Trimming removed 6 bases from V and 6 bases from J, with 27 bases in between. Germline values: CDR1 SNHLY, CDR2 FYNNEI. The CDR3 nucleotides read TGTGCCAGCAGCGAGGTGCCAGTTGGTCCAACAGGAGGTAATTCACCCCTCCACTTT. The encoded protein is CASSEVPVGPTGGNSPLHF.

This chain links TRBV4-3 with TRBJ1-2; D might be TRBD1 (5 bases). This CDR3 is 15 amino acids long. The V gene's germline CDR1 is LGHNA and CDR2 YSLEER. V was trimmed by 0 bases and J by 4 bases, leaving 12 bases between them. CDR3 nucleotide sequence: TGCGCCAGCAGCCAAGATCGGCGGACACGCTATGGCTACACCTTC. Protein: CASSQDRRTRYGYTF.

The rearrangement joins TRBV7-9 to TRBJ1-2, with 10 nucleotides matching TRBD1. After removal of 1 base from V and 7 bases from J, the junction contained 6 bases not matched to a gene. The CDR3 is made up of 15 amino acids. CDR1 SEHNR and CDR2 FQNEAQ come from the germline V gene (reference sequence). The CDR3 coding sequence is TGTGCCAGCAGCTTAGGGGACAGGGGTATCGCTGGCTACACCTTC. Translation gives CASSLGDRGIAGYTF. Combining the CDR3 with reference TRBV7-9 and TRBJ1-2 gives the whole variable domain DTGVSQNPRHKITKRGQNVTFRCDPISEHNRLYWYRQTLGQGPEFLTYFQNEAQLEKSRLLSDRFSAERPKGSFSTLEIQRTEQGDSAMYLCASSLGDRGIAGYTFGSGTRLTVV.

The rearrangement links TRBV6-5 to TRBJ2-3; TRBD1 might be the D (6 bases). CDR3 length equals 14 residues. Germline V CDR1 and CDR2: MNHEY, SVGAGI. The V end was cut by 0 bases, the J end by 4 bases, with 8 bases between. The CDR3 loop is CASSYSAGADTQYF. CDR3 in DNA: TGTGCCAGCAGTTACTCGGCAGGGGCAGATACGCAGTATTTT.

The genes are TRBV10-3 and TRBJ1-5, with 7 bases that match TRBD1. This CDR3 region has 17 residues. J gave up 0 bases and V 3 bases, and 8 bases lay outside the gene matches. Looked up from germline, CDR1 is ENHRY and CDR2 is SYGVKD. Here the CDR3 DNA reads TGTGCCATCAGTGATCAGGCAGGGGGATATAGCAATCAGCCCCAGCATTTT. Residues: CAISDQAGGYSNQPQHF.

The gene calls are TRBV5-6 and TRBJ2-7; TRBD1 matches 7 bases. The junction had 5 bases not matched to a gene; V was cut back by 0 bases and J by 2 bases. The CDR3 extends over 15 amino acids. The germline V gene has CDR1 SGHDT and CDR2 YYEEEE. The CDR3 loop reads CASSLVGQETYEQYF. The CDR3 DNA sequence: TGTGCCAGCAGCTTGGTCGGACAGGAGACCTACGAGCAGTACTTC.

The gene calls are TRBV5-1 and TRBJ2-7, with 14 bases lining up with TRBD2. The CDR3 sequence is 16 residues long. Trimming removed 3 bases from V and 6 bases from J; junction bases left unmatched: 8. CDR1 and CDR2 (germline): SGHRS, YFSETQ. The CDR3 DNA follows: TGCGCCAGCAGCTCTCTGACTAGCGGGGGGGCCTTCGAGCAGTACTTC. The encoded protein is CASSSLTSGGAFEQYF.